The 12 T cell receptor beta chains given below trace back to one sample, sequenced in a study of CD8+CD57+ T cells in acquired aplastic anemia. The study profiled TCR beta VDJ and CDR3 using genomic DNA as template. Via MiXCR, TCRdb re-called the reads, giving one row per CDR3 protein. The sample carries around 430,000 distinct CDR3 sequences, over 25% recorded once. Before being chosen for sequencing, patients had shown CD8+CD57+ cell expansion by flow cytometry. The sequenced sample consisted of sorted CD4+, CD8+, or CD8+CD57+ T cells (not recorded which) from PBMCs. The receptors were gathered from a human donor with aplastic anemia.

This clonotype has a count of ten or more. The chain links TRBV10-3 to TRBJ1-2; a weak D match, TRBD1 (6 bases). Germline V gene lookup returns CDR1 ENHRY and CDR2 SYGVKD. With 3 bases removed from V and 7 bases from J, the gap between germline ends came to 24 bases. This CDR3 region has 17 residues. Here the CDR3 reads CAISEGGWSGEGVGYTF. CDR3 nucleotide sequence: TGTGCCATCAGTGAAGGAGGGTGGTCAGGGGAAGGAGTTGGCTACACCTTC.

This clonotype was recorded a few times. CDR3 loop: CASSRTGQGYTF. The CDR3, as DNA: TGTGCCAGCAGTAGGACGGGGCAGGGCTACACCTTC. This chain connects TRBV6-2 or TRBV6-3 to TRBJ1-2; D may be TRBD1 (5 bases). Trimming shortened V by 5 bases and J by 8 bases, and 12 bases separated the two germline ends. This CDR3 has 12 residues. Germline V CDR1 and CDR2: MNHEY, SVGEGT.

The rearrangement uses TRBV5-1 and TRBJ2-2; 9 bases map to TRBD2. Trimming took 1 base from V and 5 from J; bases not matched to a gene: 9. Germline-derived CDR1 and CDR2 are SGHRS and YFSETQ. The CDR3 runs to 17 residues. The CDR3 here is CASSLRPTSGLTGELFF. The CDR3 region has the DNA TGCGCCAGCAGCTTGAGACCGACTAGCGGACTAACCGGGGAGCTGTTTTTT.

The table lists this clonotype with a few counts. A much larger clone is a single base away; this may be a read error. The chain joins TRBV20-1 to TRBJ1-2; D gene ambiguous. Germline values: CDR1 DFQATT, CDR2 SNEGSKA (reference sequence). V dropped 3 bases and J dropped 7 bases, with 18 bases sitting between them. The CDR3 consists of 14 residues. The CDR3 protein is CSASSADLTTGYTF. CDR3 in DNA: TGCAGTGCTAGTTCCGCGGACCTGACGACTGGCTACACCTTC.

The chain is built from TRBV2 and TRBJ2-1; 9 bases are shared with TRBD1. V was pared by 8 bases and J by 4 bases, with 9 bases of the junction left unmatched. Germline V gene lookup returns CDR1 SNHLY and CDR2 FYNNEI. CDR3 length: 15 residues. CDR3 loop: CASARDRDNYNEQFF. CDR3 in DNA: TGTGCCAGCGCTCGGGACAGGGACAATTACAATGAGCAGTTCTTC.

The J gene is TRBJ1-2, the V gene TRBV7-2; possible D gene TRBD1, 6 bases. CDR1 is SGHTA, CDR2 FQGNSA, per germline. This CDR3 contains 13 residues. V was cut by 1 base and J by 6 bases, with 9 bases left in between. The CDR3 loop is CASSLGPGDGYTF. The CDR3 coding sequence is TGTGCCAGCAGCTTAGGGCCAGGGGATGGCTACACCTTC.

J is TRBJ2-2 and V is TRBV20-1, with 7 bases that match TRBD1. The junction had 5 bases not matched to a gene; V was cut back by 6 bases and J by 1 base. This CDR3 comprises 14 residues. Germline-derived CDR1 and CDR2 are DFQATT and SNEGSKA (reference sequence). CDR3 protein: CSARDSENTGELFF. The CDR3 nucleotides read TGCAGTGCCCGGGACAGCGAGAACACCGGGGAGCTGTTTTTT.

Many counts were recorded for this clonotype. The V call is TRBV2, the J call TRBJ2-2; 8 nucleotides match TRBD1. The CDR3 is made up of 14 amino acids. The V and J ends lost 5 bases and 5 bases, in that order; junction bases with no gene match: 4. Germline CDR1 and CDR2: SNHLY and FYNNEI. DNA for the CDR3: TGTGCCAGCAGTCAGGACAGGGTTACCGGGGAGCTGTTTTTT. Translated: CASSQDRVTGELFF.

This chain connects TRBV29-1 to TRBJ2-7; possibly TRBD1 or TRBD2 for D (5 bases each). Germline V gene data show CDR1 as SQVTM and CDR2 as ANQGSEA. The CDR3 length is 12 residues. Trimming pared 4 bases from V and 8 bases from J, leaving 15 bases between. The CDR3 region has the DNA TGCAGCGTTGCTTCCGGGGACGTCCAGCAGTACTTC. This translates into CSVASGDVQQYF.

The table lists this clonotype with many counts. The chain joins TRBV20-1 to TRBJ1-5; D is perhaps TRBD1 (5 bases). This CDR3 region has 15 residues. V dropped 3 bases and J dropped 4 bases, with 16 bases sitting between them. The germline CDR1 and CDR2 sequences are DFQATT and SNEGSKA (reference sequence). CDR3 residues: CSASLSRGANQPQHF. CDR3 sequence (DNA): TGCAGTGCTAGTTTGTCTCGGGGCGCGAATCAGCCCCAGCATTTT.

This clonotype was observed many times. The chain is built from TRBV29-1 and TRBJ2-3, with 9 nucleotides matching TRBD1. J gave up 3 bases and V 7 bases, and 5 bases lay outside the gene matches. The germline V gene has CDR1 SQVTM and CDR2 ANQGSEA. The CDR3 is 13 amino acids. The CDR3 coding sequence is TGCAGCGGAGAGGACAGGGGTACAGATACGCAGTATTTT. It specifies CSGEDRGTDTQYF.

The chain has TRBV4-2 and TRBJ2-2, with D hard to call. From germline, CDR1 is LGHNA and CDR2 YNFKEQ. The CDR3 has 14 amino acids. V was cut by 1 base and J by 4 bases, with 7 bases left in between. For the CDR3, the DNA is TGTGCCAGCAGCCAAGTTCCTACCACCGGGGAGCTGTTTTTT. The encoded protein is CASSQVPTTGELFF.